This record looks at one TCR beta chain sequence and its context. Its antigen remains unknown. This sample stems from a study of T cells in Graves' hyperthyroidism and ophthalmopathy. Findings of the study overall: Among thyroid clonotypes expanded above 0.001, most also appeared in blood.

Amplified TCR beta CDR3 regions came from RNA transcripts. TCR CDR3 regions were first amplified by RT-PCR with HTBI primers. TCRdb fed the multiplex PCR reads into MiXCR, producing one record per CDR3 protein. Of under 400,000 distinct CDR3 sequences in the sample, 18% were seen once. Newly diagnosed hyperthyroidism, duration under 2 months, in patients aged 18 to 65. CDR1 is SGDLS and CDR2 is YYNGEE in the germline V gene. The CDR3 totals 14 residues. The V end was cut by 4 bases, the J end by 11 bases, with 16 bases between. V usage is TRBV9 and J usage is TRBJ1-6; a weak D match, TRBD1 (5 bases). The source is a woman aged 50 to 60 with Graves' hyperthyroidism. The sequenced sample consisted of blood. CDR3 in amino acids: CASSPPGGRAPLHF. In nucleotides, the CDR3 is TGTGCCAGCAGCCCGCCCGGGGGACGGGCACCCCTCCACTTT.